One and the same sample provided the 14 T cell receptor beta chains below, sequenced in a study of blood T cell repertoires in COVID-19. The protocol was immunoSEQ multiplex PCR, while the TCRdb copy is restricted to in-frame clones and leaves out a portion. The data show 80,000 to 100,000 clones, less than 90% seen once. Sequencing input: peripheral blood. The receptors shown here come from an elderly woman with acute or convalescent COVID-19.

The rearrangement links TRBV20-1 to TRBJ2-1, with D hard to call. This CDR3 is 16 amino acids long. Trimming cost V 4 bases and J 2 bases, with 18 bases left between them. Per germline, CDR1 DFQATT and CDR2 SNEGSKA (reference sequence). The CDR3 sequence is CSANDQRVPAYNEQFF. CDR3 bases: TGCAGTGCTAATGACCAAAGAGTCCCGGCCTACAATGAGCAGTTCTTC.

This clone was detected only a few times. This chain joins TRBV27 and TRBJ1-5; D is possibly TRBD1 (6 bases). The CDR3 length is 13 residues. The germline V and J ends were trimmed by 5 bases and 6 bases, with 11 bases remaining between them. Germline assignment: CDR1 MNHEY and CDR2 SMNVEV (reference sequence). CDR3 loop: CASSKTGFQPQHF. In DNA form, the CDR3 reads TGTGCCAGCAGTAAAACAGGGTTTCAGCCCCAGCATTTT.

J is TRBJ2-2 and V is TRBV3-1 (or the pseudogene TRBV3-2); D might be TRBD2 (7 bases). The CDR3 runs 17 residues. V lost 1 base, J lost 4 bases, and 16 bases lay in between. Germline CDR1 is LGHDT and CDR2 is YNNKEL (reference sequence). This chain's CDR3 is CASSQVGGGRGTGELFF. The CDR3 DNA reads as TGTGCCAGCAGCCAAGTAGGGGGAGGGCGGGGCACCGGGGAGCTGTTTTTT.

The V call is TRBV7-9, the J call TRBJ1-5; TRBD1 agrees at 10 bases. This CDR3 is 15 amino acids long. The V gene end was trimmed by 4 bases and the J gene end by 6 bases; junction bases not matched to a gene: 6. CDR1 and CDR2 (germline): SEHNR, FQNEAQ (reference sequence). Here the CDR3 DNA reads TGTGCCAGCAGCTCGACAGGGGGCCGGAGTCAGCCCCAGCATTTT. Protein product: CASSSTGGRSQPQHF.

The CDR3 is CASAKGVDRGQDTQYF. CDR3 DNA: TGCGCCAGCGCAAAGGGGGTTGACAGGGGGCAGGATACGCAGTATTTT. V usage is TRBV5-1 and J usage is TRBJ2-3, with TRBD1 matching over 10 bases. CDR3 length equals 16 residues. Germline trimming cut 7 bases from V and 6 bases from J; bases unmatched to any gene: 14. Germline CDR1 and CDR2: SGHRS and YFSETQ.

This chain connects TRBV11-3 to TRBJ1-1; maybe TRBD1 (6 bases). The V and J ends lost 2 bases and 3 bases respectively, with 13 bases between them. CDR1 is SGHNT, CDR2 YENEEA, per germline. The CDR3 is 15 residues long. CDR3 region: CASSLRGGRDTEAFF. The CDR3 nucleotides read TGTGCCAGCAGCTTAAGGGGGGGACGGGACACTGAAGCTTTCTTT.

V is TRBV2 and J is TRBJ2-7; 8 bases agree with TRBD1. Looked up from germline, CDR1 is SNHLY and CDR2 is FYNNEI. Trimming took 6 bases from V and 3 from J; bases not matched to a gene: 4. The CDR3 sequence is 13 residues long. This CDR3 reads CASSLQGGYEQYF. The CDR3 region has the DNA TGTGCCAGCAGCCTACAGGGGGGCTACGAGCAGTACTTC.

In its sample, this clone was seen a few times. The CDR3 DNA reads TGTGCCAGTACCCCCGGGACAGGGGGCGCTGGGGTCGTCTACACCTTC. Residues: CASTPGTGGAGVVYTF. This rearrangement joins TRBV19 to TRBJ1-2, with TRBD1 identical over 12 bases. The CDR3 consists of 16 residues. With 7 bases clipped from V and 10 bases from J, the junction kept 16 bases outside the gene matches. Germline values: CDR1 LNHDA, CDR2 SQIVND (reference sequence). Full variable domain (rest looked up from reference TRBV19 and TRBJ1-2): DGGITQSPKYLFRKEGQNVTLSCEQNLNHDAMYWYRQDPGQGLRLIYYSQIVNDFQKGDIAEGYSVSREKKESFPLTVTSAQKNPTAFYLCASTPGTGGAGVVYTFGSGTRLTVV.

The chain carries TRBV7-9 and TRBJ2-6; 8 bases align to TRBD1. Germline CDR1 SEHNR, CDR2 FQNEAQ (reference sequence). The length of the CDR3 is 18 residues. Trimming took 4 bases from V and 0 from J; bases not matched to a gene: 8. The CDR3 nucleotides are TGTGCCAGCAGCTCGGACAGGGTCTACCTCTCTGGGGCCAACGTCCTGACTTTC. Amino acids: CASSSDRVYLSGANVLTF.

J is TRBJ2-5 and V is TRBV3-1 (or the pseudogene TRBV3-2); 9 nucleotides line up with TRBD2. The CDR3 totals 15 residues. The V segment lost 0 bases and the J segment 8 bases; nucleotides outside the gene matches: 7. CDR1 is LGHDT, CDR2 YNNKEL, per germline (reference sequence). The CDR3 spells CASSQDTWTSVTQYF. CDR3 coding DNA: TGTGCCAGCAGCCAAGATACTTGGACTAGCGTTACCCAGTACTTC.

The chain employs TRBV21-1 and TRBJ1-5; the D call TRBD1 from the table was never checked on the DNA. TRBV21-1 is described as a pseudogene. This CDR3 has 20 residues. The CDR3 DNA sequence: TGTGCCAGCAGCAAAGATCCTAGGTGGGGCCTCCCTTGCGGCAATCAGCCCCAGCATTTT. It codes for CASSKDPRWGLPCGNQPQHF.

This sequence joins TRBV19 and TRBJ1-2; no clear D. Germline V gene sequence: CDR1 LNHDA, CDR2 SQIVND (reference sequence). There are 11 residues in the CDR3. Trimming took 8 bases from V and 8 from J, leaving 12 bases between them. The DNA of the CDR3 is TGTGCCAGTCGATTCGCCGGGGGCTACACCTTC. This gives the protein CASRFAGGYTF. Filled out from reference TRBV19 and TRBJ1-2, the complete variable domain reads DGGITQSPKYLFRKEGQNVTLSCEQNLNHDAMYWYRQDPGQGLRLIYYSQIVNDFQKGDIAEGYSVSREKKESFPLTVTSAQKNPTAFYLCASRFAGGYTFGSGTRLTVV.

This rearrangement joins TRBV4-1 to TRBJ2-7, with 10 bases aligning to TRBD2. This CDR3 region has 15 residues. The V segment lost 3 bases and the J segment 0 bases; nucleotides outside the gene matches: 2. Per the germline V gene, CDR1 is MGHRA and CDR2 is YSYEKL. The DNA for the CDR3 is TGCGCCAGCAGCCACCGGACTAGCGGCTCCTACGAGCAGTACTTC. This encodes CASSHRTSGSYEQYF.

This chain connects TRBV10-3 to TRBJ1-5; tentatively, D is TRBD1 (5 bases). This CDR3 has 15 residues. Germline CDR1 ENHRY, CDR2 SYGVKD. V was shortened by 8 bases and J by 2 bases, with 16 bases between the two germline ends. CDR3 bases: TGTGCCATCTGGGGGGGGGATGGGGGCAATCAGCCCCAGCATTTT. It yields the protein CAIWGGDGGNQPQHF.